Sequencing of this T cell receptor (beta chain) was carried out in a study of cytomegalovirus exposure and HLA in healthy donors (dated by TCRdb to the late 2010s). Context from the whole study: An earlier analysis of some 620 of the donors reported 250 to 350 Gb of sequence data and around 120 million unique TCR beta sequences obtained from 150 million to 200 million T cells. To predict cytomegalovirus infection status, the study brought together high-throughput TCR immunosequencing, statistical association of individual TCRs with disease status, and machine learning. Among roughly 400 genotyped donors of the cohort, an average of around 220,000 unique TCR beta nucleotide sequences was sequenced per donor, of which about 19% were non-productive. About 280 gigabases of sequencing data and around 80 million unique TCR sequences made up an early release that covered around 640 HLA-typed donors. All discovery cohort repertoires had been generated using a single sequencing platform. In an earlier analysis of 587 of the donors, high-throughput TCR beta sequencing was used to judge whether each TCR beta V gene segment behaved as functional or pseudogenic. The later analysis used no new phenotypic data to find candidate immune exposures, relying instead on TCR beta sequences and their occurrence across donors. The study was designed to test whether signatures of past pathogen exposure could be identified by cataloging public T cell receptors. Alongside the repertoire data, information on donor age, sex, ethnicity and CMV serostatus was compiled. In addition to the first cohort of hundreds of subjects, a separate validation cohort of 120 different subjects was used. A later genetic analysis took genome-wide SNP genotypes for about 60% of the roughly 670 donors and used that subset as a discovery cohort. Using immunosequencing, the study profiled T cell repertoires from approximately 700 subjects and related those repertoires to cytomegalovirus serostatus. The genetic ancestry cluster associated with self-reported Caucasian donors included 70% to 85% of the 300 to 450 genotyped donors. About five DR-DQ haplotypes were handled as single units for association and clustering because linkage in the cohort was strong. Typing coverage varied by locus: roughly 620-640 donors for A, B, C, DRB1 and DQB1; approximately 500 for DQA1; over 600 for DPA1; more than 450 for DPB1. A later analysis re-examined previously published TCR beta repertoires from 500 to 700 donors and added high-resolution HLA genotyping to investigate patterns of TCR occurrence. HLA typing included class I and class II loci at four-digit resolution.

The cohort was made up of roughly 670 healthy bone marrow donors. All cohort members were sampled while nominally healthy, although unrecorded immune exposures were likely present. The donor tested CMV seropositive and was one of the 289 seropositive cohort members. Every donor gave a peripheral blood sample, and the peripheral blood mononuclear cells from that sample were used for TCR beta sequencing. Genomic DNA was extracted from the blood cell samples with the Qiagen DNeasy Blood Extraction Kit. Reading the germline V gene gives CDR1 SGHRS and CDR2 YFSETQ. Spanning cysteine to phenylalanine, the CDR3 consists of 14 amino acids. Only CDR3 DNA is held: 42 bases, read in frame from base 1. Deletion took 7 bases off V and 3 bases off J, with a span of 16 bases between the germline ends. The library was built by means of the immunoSEQ multiplex PCR assay. The multiplex PCR relied on a mix of 60 forward primers for TCR Vbeta segments and 13 reverse primers for TCR Jbeta segments. The CDR3 region of rearranged TCR beta genes was amplified from genomic DNA with a multiplex PCR assay. The Illumina HiSeq System was used to sequence the amplified TCR beta libraries as 87-base-pair reads. In the original analysis: In a later analysis, some 80 million unique TCR beta chains were counted across the roughly 670 repertoires, and roughly 10 million of these chains were shared by at least two donors. Raw reads were error-corrected and collapsed into unique sequences by a nearest-neighbor algorithm in which closely related sequences were merged to remove PCR and sequencing errors. Alignment of CDR3 sequences to IMGT reference sequences was used to assign V, D and J gene segments. For a sequence to be retained, a match of at least six nucleotides was required to both a V gene segment and a J gene segment. Rearrangements were classified as productive when the CDR3 lacked stop codons and remained in frame with V and J, and all other rearrangements were classified as non-productive. CDR3 was defined by IMGT convention, running from the second conserved V-encoded cysteine to the conserved J-encoded phenylalanine. The earlier analysis of 500 to 600 of the donors excluded sequences that lacked an unambiguous match to a single V gene segment. An earlier analysis of almost 600 of the donors classified V segments as functional when productive rearrangements were above 56.7% and as segregating when the standard deviation between donors was above 5%. A statistical classification framework was built for diagnosing cytomegalovirus status from the catalog of TCR beta chain sequences. A later analysis assigned V and J genes by comparing TCR nucleotide sequences with IMGT/GENE-DB human TR gene sequences. In a later analysis, CDR3 sequences and most-parsimonious VDJ recombination scenarios were assigned using the TCRdist pipeline. In a later analysis, each TCR beta chain was defined by its CDR3 amino acid sequence together with its V-gene family, and reads lacking a unique V-gene family were excluded. To address suspected cross-contamination and a sequencing artifact, a later analysis removed roughly 640 highly shared, low-generation-probability nucleotide sequences. A later analysis calculated a clonal expansion index for each public chain from normalized within-repertoire ranks of inferred template counts. In a later analysis, generation probabilities were computed with a VDJ recombination model fitted to out-of-frame rearrangements, and the resulting probabilities were checked against IGoR. Hypergeometric tests were used in a later analysis to score TCR-TCR, TCR-HLA and TCR-CMV co-occurrence, with a repertoire-size bias correction applied to the TCR pairs. A later analysis estimated false discovery rates by permuting HLA or CMV assignments 20 times. In a later analysis, co-occurring TCRs were grouped using DBSCAN, with TCRdist sequence similarity added in when clustering inside HLA-allele-positive subsets. Repertoires with fewer than 30,000 or more than 120,000 public chains, plus five repertoires with anomalous nucleotide sharing, were excluded from co-occurrence clustering. Sourced from immuneACCESS, this table was stored by TCRdb with only in-frame sequences that have V and J called. A share of the clones is absent; for the studies checked, an unresolved V gene accounts for under half, and the remainder has no known explanation. Clone size and the V and J calls come from that table; the DNA yielded D and trimming. For this sample there are 150,000 to 200,000 clones; about 75% appear just once. Clones ranked in the top ten supply roughly 7.5% of the sample.

About this clone: Its target antigen remains unknown. The record has no base qualities; no much larger clone is one base away.

Overall results and qualifications from the work: Because HLA typing was unavailable for some donors at each locus, only the typed subset was used in association tests. When HLA alleles, especially DR and DQ, strongly co-occurred, attributing TCR associations to individual alleles was difficult. In a later analysis, HLA-associated TCR beta chains showed more clonal expansion and lower generation probabilities than non-associated chains that were equally common. Some 15 rarely observed V segments, including chromosome 9 orphons, were excluded from the earlier analysis of a few hundred of the donors because counts were too low. In a later analysis, most CMV-associated TCR beta chains were found to appear HLA-restricted, with HLA associations seemingly driven largely by CMV exposure. A cluster of highly shared sequence variants was judged likely to be a technical artifact of the sequencing pipeline. In a later analysis, TCR association rates were found to vary across HLA loci, with the most associated TCRs seen for DRB1 alleles and the fewest for HLA-C alleles. Presence/absence analyses assumed roughly uniform sequencing depth across donors, an assumption that may not hold. A later genetic analysis reported fewer N-insertions in productive TCRs among donors in an Asian-associated ancestry cluster than the roughly 620-donor mean. In an earlier analysis of approximately 590 of the donors, most TCR beta V segments were observed in productive rearrangements about 87% or about 30% of the time, broadly matching IMGT annotations. Some IMGT-functional V segments, including TRBV6-2 and TRBV6-3, could not be told apart with the 87-base-pair reads, so those segments were excluded. Linkage disequilibrium might explain the correlated functional status among segregating V segments, but an unknown experimental factor could not be ruled out. For the cohort, immune exposure information was limited to CMV serostatus. A later analysis reported that several top co-occurrence clusters appeared linked to parvovirus B19, influenza, CMV and Epstein-Barr virus. The classifier was reported to diagnose cytomegalovirus status with high specificity and sensitivity in both the original cohort and the validation cohort. This cohort had only TCR beta chains sequenced, and the lack of alpha or paired-chain data limited which features could be detected. The authors suggested that the approach could potentially be generalized to other disease states and immunological phenotypes. A further reported finding was that TCR beta sequences accurately predicted the HLA-A and HLA-B alleles for most subjects in the first cohort. In vitro tests confirmed that three of the cytomegalovirus-associated TCR beta chains recognize cytomegalovirus antigens. A total of about 180 TCR beta chains were listed by the study as associated with cytomegalovirus. While some public TCRs were present in many individuals, most TCR sequences turned up only very rarely across donors. In a later analysis, some 18,000 TCR beta sequences were associated with specific HLA alleles at a false discovery rate of 0.05. A later genetic analysis associated a missense DCLRE1C variant with V-gene and J-gene trimming of TCR beta chains, and an independent cohort replicated the association.

The sample comprised PBMCs. The TCR comes from a male donor in good health and CMV-seropositive. The sequence is built from TRBV5-1 and TRBJ1-1, with the D gene too uncertain to name. The DNA reads as follows: TGCGCCAGCCGCCCTAGGGCCGGGGACACTGAAGCTTTCTTT. Its amino acids are CASRPRAGDTEAFF.